What follows is one T cell receptor beta chain and its context. The repertoire was sequenced with immunoSEQ multiplex PCR; TCRdb's copy has only in-frame clones and lacks some. The data show under 250,000 clones, approximately 81% seen once. This sample is part of a study of blood T cell repertoires in COVID-19. V gave up 6 bases and J gave up 6 bases; unmatched junction bases: 5. Germline loops: CDR1 SNHLY, CDR2 FYNNEI. The CDR3 runs to 13 residues. This sequence was found in an elderly woman with acute or convalescent COVID-19. The chain couples TRBV2 to TRBJ2-1; the match to TRBD1 covers 7 bases. The material sequenced was peripheral blood. CDR3: CASREHRGNEQFF. DNA for the CDR3: TGTGCCAGCAGAGAACACAGGGGCAATGAGCAGTTCTTC.